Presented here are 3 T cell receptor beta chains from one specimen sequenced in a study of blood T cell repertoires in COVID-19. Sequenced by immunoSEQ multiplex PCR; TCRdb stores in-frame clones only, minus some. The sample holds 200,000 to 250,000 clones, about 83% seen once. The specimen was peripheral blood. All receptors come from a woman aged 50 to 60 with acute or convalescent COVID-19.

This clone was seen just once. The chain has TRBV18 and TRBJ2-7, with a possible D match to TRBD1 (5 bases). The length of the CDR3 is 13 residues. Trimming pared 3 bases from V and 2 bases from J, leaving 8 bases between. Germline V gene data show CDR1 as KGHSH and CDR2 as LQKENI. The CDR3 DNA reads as TGTGCCAGCTCACCGACAGCCACCTACGAGCAGTACTTC. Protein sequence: CASSPTATYEQYF.

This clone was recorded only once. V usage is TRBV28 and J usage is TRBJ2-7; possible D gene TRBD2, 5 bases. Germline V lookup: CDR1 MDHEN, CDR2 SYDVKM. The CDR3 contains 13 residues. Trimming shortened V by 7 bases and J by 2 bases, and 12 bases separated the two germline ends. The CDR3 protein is CASKGTGTYEQYF. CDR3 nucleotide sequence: TGTGCCAGCAAGGGCACGGGAACCTACGAGCAGTACTTC.

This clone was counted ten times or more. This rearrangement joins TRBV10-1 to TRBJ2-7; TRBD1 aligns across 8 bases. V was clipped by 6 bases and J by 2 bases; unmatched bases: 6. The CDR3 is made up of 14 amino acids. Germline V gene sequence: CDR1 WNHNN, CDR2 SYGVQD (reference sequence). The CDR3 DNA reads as TGCGCCAGCAGCCGGGACAGGCGACCCTACGAGCAGTACTTC. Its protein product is CASSRDRRPYEQYF.